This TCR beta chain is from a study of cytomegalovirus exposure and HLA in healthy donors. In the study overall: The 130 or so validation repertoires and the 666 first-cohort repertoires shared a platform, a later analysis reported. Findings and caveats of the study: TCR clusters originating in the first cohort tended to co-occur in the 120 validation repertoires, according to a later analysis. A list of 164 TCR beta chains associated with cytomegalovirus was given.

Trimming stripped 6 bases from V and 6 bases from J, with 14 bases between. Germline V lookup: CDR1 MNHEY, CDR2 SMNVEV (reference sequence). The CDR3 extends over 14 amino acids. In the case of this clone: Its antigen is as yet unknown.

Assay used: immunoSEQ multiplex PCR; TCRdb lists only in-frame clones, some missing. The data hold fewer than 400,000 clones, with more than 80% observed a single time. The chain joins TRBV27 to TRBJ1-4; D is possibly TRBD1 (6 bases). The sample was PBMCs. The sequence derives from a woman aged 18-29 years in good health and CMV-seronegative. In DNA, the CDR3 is TGTGCCAGCAGCAGGGGAGGGTTGGATGAAAAACTGTTTTTT. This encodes CASSRGGLDEKLFF. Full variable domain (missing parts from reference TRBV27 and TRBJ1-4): EAQVTQNPRYLITVTGKKLTVTCSQNMNHEYMSWYRQDPGLGLRQIYYSMNVEVTDKGDVPEGYKVSRKEKRNFPLILESPSPNQTSLYFCASSRGGLDEKLFFGSGTQLSVL.